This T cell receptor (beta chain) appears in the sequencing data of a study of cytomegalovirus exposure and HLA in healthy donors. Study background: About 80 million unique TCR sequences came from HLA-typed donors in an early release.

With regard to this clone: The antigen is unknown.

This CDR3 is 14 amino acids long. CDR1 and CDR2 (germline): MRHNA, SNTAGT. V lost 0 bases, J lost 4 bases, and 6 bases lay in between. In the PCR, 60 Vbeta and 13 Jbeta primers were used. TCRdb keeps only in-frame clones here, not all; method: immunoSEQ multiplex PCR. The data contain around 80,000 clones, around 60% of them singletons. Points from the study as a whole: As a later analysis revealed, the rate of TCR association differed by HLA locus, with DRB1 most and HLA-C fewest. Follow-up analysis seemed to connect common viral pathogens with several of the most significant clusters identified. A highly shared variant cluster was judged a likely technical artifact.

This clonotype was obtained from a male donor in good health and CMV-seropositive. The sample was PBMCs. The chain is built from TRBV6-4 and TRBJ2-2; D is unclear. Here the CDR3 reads CASSDSRATGELFF. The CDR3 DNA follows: TGTGCCAGCAGTGACTCGAGAGCCACCGGGGAGCTGTTTTTT.